One sample yielded the 15 T cell receptor beta chains listed below, sequenced in a study of blood T cell repertoires in COVID-19. Clones were sequenced by immunoSEQ multiplex PCR, and TCRdb holds only the in-frame ones, with some missing. Of 200,000 to 250,000 clones listed, 70% to 90% are singletons. What was sequenced was peripheral blood. These receptors came from a human donor in a cohort sampled during active COVID-19.

This clone was detected only a few times. The chain has TRBV18 and TRBJ2-7, with 7 nucleotides matching TRBD1. CDR1 KGHSH and CDR2 LQKENI come from the germline V gene. The V gene end was trimmed by 3 bases and the J gene end by 2 bases; junction bases not matched to a gene: 4. The CDR3 spans 14 residues. CDR3 sequence: CASSPGQLTYEQYF. DNA of the CDR3: TGTGCCAGCTCACCGGGACAGCTGACCTACGAGCAGTACTTC. Supplemented by reference TRBV18 and TRBJ2-7, the full variable domain reads NAGVMQNPRHLVRRRGQEARLRCSPMKGHSHVYWYRQLPEEGLKFMVYLQKENIIDESGMPKERFSAEFPKEGPSILRIQQVVRGDSAAYFCASSPGQLTYEQYFGPGTRLTVT.

V is TRBV7-2 and J is TRBJ1-3, with a tentative D call TRBD1 (6 bases). Deletions cut 3 bases from V and 0 bases from J, with 15 bases between. The CDR3 sequence is 17 residues long. Germline V gene data show CDR1 as SGHTA and CDR2 as FQGNSA. The CDR3 coding sequence is TGTGCCAGCAGCTTCCTCCTCGGGGACATCTCTGGAAACACCATATATTTT. It translates to CASSFLLGDISGNTIYF.

The J gene is TRBJ2-5, the V gene TRBV6-5; D call uncertain. The germline V gene encodes CDR1 MNHEY and CDR2 SVGAGI. V lost 6 bases and J 5 bases, leaving 13 bases between the germline ends. The CDR3 is 13 amino acids. The chain's CDR3 is CASSTTNWETQYF. DNA for the CDR3: TGTGCCAGCAGCACTACCAATTGGGAGACCCAGTACTTC.

The chain combines TRBV7-9 with TRBJ2-1; TRBD2 agrees at 8 bases. Germline values: CDR1 SEHNR, CDR2 FQNEAQ (reference sequence). The CDR3 length is 15 residues. Germline trimming cut 4 bases from V and 4 bases from J; bases unmatched to any gene: 6. Here the CDR3 reads CASSSTSGSYNEQFF. In DNA form, the CDR3 reads TGTGCCAGCAGCTCTACTAGCGGAAGTTACAATGAGCAGTTCTTC.

V and J are TRBV24-1 and TRBJ2-7; 10 bases match TRBD2. The CDR3 length is 16 residues. After removal of 2 bases from V and 4 bases from J, the junction contained 7 bases not matched to a gene. Germline values: CDR1 KGHDR, CDR2 SFDVKD. CDR3 protein: CATSDSSGSFSYEQYF. DNA for the CDR3: TGTGCCACCAGTGATTCTAGCGGGAGTTTTTCTTACGAGCAGTACTTC.

The CDR3: CASGENGGAVSYEQYF. In DNA form, the CDR3 reads TGTGCCAGCGGAGAGAACGGGGGAGCGGTCTCCTACGAGCAGTACTTC. The chain combines TRBV18 with TRBJ2-7, with D possibly being TRBD2 (6 bases). The germline V and J ends were trimmed by 8 bases and 0 bases, with 20 bases remaining between them. The germline CDR1 and CDR2 sequences are KGHSH and LQKENI. CDR3 length: 16 residues. Combining the CDR3 with reference TRBV18 and TRBJ2-7 gives the whole variable domain NAGVMQNPRHLVRRRGQEARLRCSPMKGHSHVYWYRQLPEEGLKFMVYLQKENIIDESGMPKERFSAEFPKEGPSILRIQQVVRGDSAAYFCASGENGGAVSYEQYFGPGTRLTVT.

This rearrangement joins TRBV5-1 to TRBJ2-6, with D hard to call. The CDR3 length is 15 residues. Per the germline V gene, CDR1 is SGHRS and CDR2 is YFSETQ. V gave up 3 bases and J gave up 0 bases, with 7 bases separating them. CDR3 DNA sequence: TGCGCCAGCAGCTCCTTCAGCTCTGGGGCCAACGTCCTGACTTTC. Translation gives CASSSFSSGANVLTF.

The rearrangement links TRBV10-3 to TRBJ1-4; 9 bases map to TRBD1. CDR1 and CDR2 from the germline V gene are ENHRY and SYGVKD. This CDR3 contains 15 residues. After removal of 9 bases from V and 8 bases from J, the junction contained 13 bases not matched to a gene. CDR3 amino acids: CAIPRDREVEEKLFF. CDR3 bases: TGTGCCATACCCCGGGACAGGGAAGTTGAGGAAAAACTGTTTTTT.

The chain employs TRBV6-1 and TRBJ2-7; D is possibly TRBD1 (6 bases). This CDR3 region has 13 residues. Per the germline V gene, CDR1 is MNHNS and CDR2 is SASEGT. The V end lost 3 bases, the J end lost 4 bases, and 10 bases lay between the germline ends. The CDR3: CASSDQGSYEQYF. CDR3 nucleotide sequence: TGTGCCAGCAGTGATCAGGGGTCGTACGAGCAGTACTTC.

The V and J genes are TRBV28 and TRBJ1-5; possibly TRBD1 for D (5 bases). CDR3 length: 14 residues. Germline-derived CDR1 and CDR2 are MDHEN and SYDVKM. Trimming pared 1 base from V and 11 bases from J, leaving 15 bases between. The CDR3 region has the DNA TGTGCCAGCAGTTTATTAGGGGAAACTATTGCCCAGCATTTT. Its translation is CASSLLGETIAQHF.

The table lists this clone with many counts. DNA for the CDR3: TGTGCCAGCCGCCCAATGAGTCTGAATTCACCCCTCCACTTT. Translating gives CASRPMSLNSPLHF. V is TRBV27 and J is TRBJ1-6; D uncertain. This CDR3 comprises 14 residues. Per germline, CDR1 MNHEY and CDR2 SMNVEV (reference sequence). V was shortened by 8 bases and J by 7 bases, with 15 bases between the two germline ends.

The chain joins TRBV28 to TRBJ1-5; the D gene is possibly TRBD1 (5 bases). Germline V gene sequence: CDR1 MDHEN, CDR2 SYDVKM. Trimming left V 3 bases short and J 3 bases short, with 18 bases between. The length of the CDR3 is 17 residues. CDR3: CASSLIRVEVSNQPQHF. CDR3 sequence (DNA): TGTGCCAGCAGTTTGATCAGGGTTGAGGTTTCCAATCAGCCCCAGCATTTT.

The rearrangement uses TRBV19 and TRBJ1-3; no clear D. The CDR3 runs to 16 residues. Germline V CDR1 and CDR2: LNHDA, SQIVND (reference sequence). V gave up 5 bases and J gave up 0 bases, with 14 bases separating them. The CDR3 region is CASSSPGLTSGNTIYF. CDR3 bases: TGTGCCAGTAGTTCCCCAGGATTAACCTCTGGAAACACCATATATTTT.

The rearrangement joins TRBV5-1 to TRBJ2-1, with TRBD2 identical over 7 bases. The CDR3 has 16 residues. Losses at the gene ends were 4 bases for V and 0 bases for J; bases not matched to a gene: 7. Germline CDR1 reads SGHRS; CDR2 reads YFSETQ. The CDR3 DNA follows: TGCGCCAGCAGCCGGGGAGGGGAGGTCTCCTACAATGAGCAGTTCTTC. Encoded protein: CASSRGGEVSYNEQFF.

The V and J genes are TRBV19 and TRBJ2-5, with 11 bases fitting TRBD2. Looked up from germline, CDR1 is LNHDA and CDR2 is SQIVND (reference sequence). With 6 bases clipped from V and 2 bases from J, the junction kept 5 bases outside the gene matches. This CDR3 is built from 15 residues. The CDR3 is CASSPTSGVQETQYF. The CDR3 nucleotides read TGTGCCAGTAGCCCGACTAGCGGGGTTCAAGAGACCCAGTACTTC. The complete variable domain, with remaining parts taken from reference TRBV19 and TRBJ2-5, reads DGGITQSPKYLFRKEGQNVTLSCEQNLNHDAMYWYRQDPGQGLRLIYYSQIVNDFQKGDIAEGYSVSREKKESFPLTVTSAQKNPTAFYLCASSPTSGVQETQYFGPGTRLLVL.